The clone carrying this T cell receptor beta chain has a count of ten or more. Germline V gene lookup returns CDR1 MNHEY and CDR2 SMNVEV (reference sequence). V was pared by 6 bases and J by 4 bases, with 10 bases between. This CDR3 contains 13 residues. The source of the sample is a study of blood T cells in healthy people across ages. A second PCR of about 6 to 12 cycles used a sample-barcoded 5' primer and a J-beta primer mix. Every molecule of cDNA carried a tag from a template-switch adaptor with 12 random nucleotides. TCRdb ran MiXCR on the 5' RACE reads and lists one entry per CDR3 protein. The data contain more than 800,000 distinct CDR3 sequences, 40% to 55% of them singletons.

This receptor was identified in an older woman in good health. Sequenced material: blood. The chain carries TRBV27 and TRBJ1-5, with D maybe TRBD1 (5 bases). CDR3 in amino acids: CASSFGGNQPQHF. CDR3 bases: TGTGCCAGCAGCTTTGGGGGAAATCAGCCCCAGCATTTT.